The entry below describes one T cell receptor beta chain. This sample is drawn from a study of blood T cell repertoires in COVID-19. Study-level information: Collection of acute and convalescent COVID-19 samples took place in the United States, Italy and Spain. The cDNA or gDNA used as material had been derived from T cells, B-cell-depleted T cells, or PBMCs.

The CDR3 totals 19 residues. Looked up from germline, CDR1 is SGHKS and CDR2 is YYEKEE (reference sequence). Trimming took 4 bases from V and 2 from J, leaving 22 bases between them. Original handling: Amplification with reference gene primers provided the estimates of nucleated cell counts. Libraries were prepared by immunoSEQ multiplex PCR; TCRdb keeps only in-frame clonotypes and omits some of them. That table is the source of V, J and clone size, and D and trimming were worked out from the DNA. Of over 200,000 clones listed, around 82% were seen once; the top ten hold approximately 6%. The V call is TRBV5-5, the J call TRBJ2-6, with D uncertain. This sequence originates from a man older than 75 with acute or convalescent COVID-19. Source material: peripheral blood. CDR3 loop: CASSGVRLDLKPGANVLTF. For the CDR3, the DNA is TGTGCCAGCAGCGGTGTTAGACTTGATCTTAAGCCTGGGGCCAACGTCCTGACTTTC.